This entry lists 5 T cell receptor beta chains sequenced from one sample in a study of cytomegalovirus exposure and HLA in healthy donors. The PCR contained 60 Vbeta and 13 Jbeta primers. Assay: immunoSEQ multiplex PCR; the TCRdb copy retains only in-frame clones and omits some. Among roughly 190,000 clones, around a tenth were seen once, and the ten largest hold 1% to 1.5%. The sample was PBMCs. These receptors came from a woman under 40 in good health and CMV-seropositive.

V is TRBV5-4 and J is TRBJ1-3; no clear D gene. The CDR3 contains 15 residues. V was trimmed by 5 bases and J by 4 bases, leaving 16 bases between them. Germline assignment: CDR1 SGHNT and CDR2 YYREEE (reference sequence). The CDR3 bases are TGTGCCAGCAGATATGGACCGTCGGGGGGAAACACCATATATTTT. It is translated as CASRYGPSGGNTIYF. Together with reference TRBV5-4 and TRBJ1-3, the CDR3 gives the full variable domain: ETGVTQSPTHLIKTRGQQVTLRCSSQSGHNTVSWYQQALGQGPQFIFQYYREEENGRGNFPPRFSGLQFPNYSSELNVNALELDDSALYLCASRYGPSGGNTIYFGEGSWLTVV.

This clone was observed a few times. The chain's CDR3 is CATSRDQTYEQYF. CDR3 coding DNA: TGTGCCACCAGCAGAGATCAAACCTACGAGCAGTACTTC. This chain connects TRBV15 to TRBJ2-7; D remains unclear. The CDR3 has 13 amino acids. Germline CDR1 is LNHNV and CDR2 is YYDKDF (reference sequence). Between the trimmed V and J ends, which lost 0 bases and 2 bases, there was a span of 5 bases.

This chain links TRBV30 with TRBJ2-5, with unresolved D. The J call could be wrong; TRBJ2-7 is a better fit for the DNA end. There are 11 residues in the CDR3. Per germline, CDR1 GTSNPN and CDR2 SVGIG (reference sequence). The CDR3 is CAWGWGYEQYF. Here the CDR3 DNA reads TGTGCCTGGGGGTGGGGCTACGAGCAGTACTTC.

This clone was found a few times. The chain joins TRBV5-1 to TRBJ2-1; 7 bases agree with TRBD2. The J segment lost 4 bases and the V segment lost 5 bases, leaving 15 bases of the junction unmatched. The CDR3 consists of 17 residues. Germline CDR1 is SGHRS and CDR2 is YFSETQ. CDR3 DNA: TGCGCCAGCAGTTCGACTAGCCCGGCTGCGTCATACAATGAGCAGTTCTTC. Translating it yields CASSSTSPAASYNEQFF.

This clone was recorded many times. Here the CDR3 reads CASSEGRETQYF. The CDR3, as DNA: TGTGCCAGCAGTGAGGGGAGGGAGACCCAGTACTTC. This chain connects TRBV2 to TRBJ2-5, with D tentatively TRBD2 (6 bases). V shed 3 bases and J shed 5 bases, with 7 bases lying between them. The CDR3 has 12 amino acids. Germline-derived CDR1 and CDR2 are SNHLY and FYNNEI.